This TCR beta chain was found in a study of CD8+CD57+ T cells in acquired aplastic anemia. Flow cytometry had shown expanded CD8+CD57+ cells in the patients chosen for sequencing. Findings of the study overall: There were around 28 CD8+ CDR3 sequences that occurred in both patients and controls.

TCR beta VDJ and CDR3 profiling used genomic DNA as template. Each CDR3 protein gets one entry after TCRdb re-called the reads with MiXCR. The table has about 220,000 distinct CDR3 sequences, around 46% seen once. Comments on this clonotype: The antigen remains undetermined.

The sequenced sample consisted of sorted CD4+, CD8+, or CD8+CD57+ T cells (not recorded which) from PBMCs. The sequence was obtained from a human donor with aplastic anemia.

CDR3 DNA sequence: TGTGCCATCAGTGGCCGCGCGTCGGGCGGGAACACAGATACGCAGTATTTT. Its protein product is CAISGRASGGNTDTQYF. The chain uses TRBV10-3 and TRBJ2-3, with D maybe TRBD2 (6 bases). With 4 bases removed from V and 2 bases from J, the gap between germline ends came to 19 bases. The CDR3 loop spans 17 amino acids. The germline CDR1 and CDR2 sequences are ENHRY and SYGVKD.